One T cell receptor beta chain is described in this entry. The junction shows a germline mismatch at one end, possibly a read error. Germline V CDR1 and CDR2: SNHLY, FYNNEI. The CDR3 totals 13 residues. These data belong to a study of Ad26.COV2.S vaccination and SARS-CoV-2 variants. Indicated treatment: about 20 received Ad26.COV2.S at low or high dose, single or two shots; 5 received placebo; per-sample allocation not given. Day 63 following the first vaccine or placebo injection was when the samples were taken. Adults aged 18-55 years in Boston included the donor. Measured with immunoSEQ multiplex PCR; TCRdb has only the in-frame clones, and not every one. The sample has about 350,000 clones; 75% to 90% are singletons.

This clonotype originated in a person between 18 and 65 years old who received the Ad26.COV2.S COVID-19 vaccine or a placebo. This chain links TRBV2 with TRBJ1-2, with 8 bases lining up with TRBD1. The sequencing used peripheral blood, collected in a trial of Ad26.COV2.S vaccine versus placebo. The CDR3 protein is CASREDRGGGYTF. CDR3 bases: TGTGCCAGCAGGGAAGACAGGGGCGGTGGCTACACCTTC.